These 4 T cell receptor beta chains came from one sample sequenced in a study of monozygotic twins with cystic fibrosis. Assay: immunoSEQ multiplex PCR; the TCRdb copy retains only in-frame clones and omits some. The sample includes some 33,000 clones, around nine tenths of them seen just once. Sequenced material: blood. These receptors were taken from a boy aged 2 to 10 with cystic fibrosis.

V is TRBV4-2 and J is TRBJ1-5; tentatively, D is TRBD1 (5 bases). This CDR3 region has 15 residues. Between the trimmed V and J ends, which lost 4 bases and 1 base, there was a span of 11 bases. CDR1 is LGHNA, CDR2 YNFKEQ, per germline. CDR3 residues: CASSLGGGSNQPQHF. In DNA form, the CDR3 reads TGTGCCAGCAGCCTGGGGGGGGGAAGCAATCAGCCCCAGCATTTT.

The rearrangement links TRBV6-5 to TRBJ2-5, with D possibly matching TRBD1 (5 bases). Trimming took 3 bases from V and 2 from J, leaving 13 bases between them. Germline V gene lookup returns CDR1 MNHEY and CDR2 SVGAGI. This CDR3 contains 15 residues. The CDR3 nucleotides read TGTGCCAGCAGTTATGGACGACAGAGTCAAGAGACCCAGTACTTC. Translation: CASSYGRQSQETQYF.

The chain employs TRBV4-3 and TRBJ2-1; the match to TRBD2 covers 14 bases. The CDR3 runs 15 residues. The germline CDR1 and CDR2 sequences are LGHNA and YSLEER. Trimming at V came to 3 bases and at J to 6 bases, leaving 1 base not matched to a gene. The CDR3, as DNA: TGCGCCAGCAGCCAGACTAGCGGGGGGGCCAATGAGCAGTTCTTC. Translation: CASSQTSGGANEQFF.

This chain uses TRBV2 with TRBJ2-5; 8 nucleotides align to TRBD1. V shed 4 bases, J shed 2 bases, and the junction held 0 bases outside the gene matches. Germline CDR1 reads SNHLY; CDR2 reads FYNNEI. The CDR3 runs to 13 residues. CDR3 region: CASSGTGQETQYF. CDR3 DNA: TGTGCCAGCAGTGGGACAGGGCAAGAGACCCAGTACTTC.